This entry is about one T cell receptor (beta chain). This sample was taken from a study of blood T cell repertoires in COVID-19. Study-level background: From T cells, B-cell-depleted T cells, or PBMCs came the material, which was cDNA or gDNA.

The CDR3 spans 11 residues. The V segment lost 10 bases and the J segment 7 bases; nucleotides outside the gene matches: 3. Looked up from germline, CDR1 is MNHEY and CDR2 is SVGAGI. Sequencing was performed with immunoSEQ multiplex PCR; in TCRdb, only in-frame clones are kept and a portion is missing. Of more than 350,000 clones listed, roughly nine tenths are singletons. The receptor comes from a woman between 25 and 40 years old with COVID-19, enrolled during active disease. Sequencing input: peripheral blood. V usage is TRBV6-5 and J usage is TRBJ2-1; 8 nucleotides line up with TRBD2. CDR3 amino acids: CATRLANEQFF. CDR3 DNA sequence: TGTGCCACCAGACTAGCGAATGAGCAGTTCTTC.